These T cell receptor beta chains were read from a single sample in a study of T-cell reconstitution after alpha-beta-depleted transplantation in children. MiXCR, run by TCRdb on the PCR reads, gives a single entry per CDR3 protein. Of about 510,000 distinct CDR3 sequences in the sample, approximately 10% were seen once. Sequencing was performed on PBMCs, mostly from graft donor cells, taken 180 days after TCRalphabeta/CD19-depleted stem cell transplant. The receptors shown here come from a female patient aged 2-9 years who had a stem cell transplant for aplastic anemia, so the T cells may come from the graft donor. CDR3s include the opening cysteine and the closing phenylalanine or tryptophan. Fields, in order: clone size, J gene, D gene, V gene, CDR3 protein, CDR3 DNA. A D gene is named only where the DNA matches it firmly. For some rows the clone size is stated as once, few or many, or as a class when expanded; others skip it.

many TRBJ2-3 TRBD2 TRBV4-3 CASSQGLAGTDTQYF TGCGCCAGCAGCCAAGGCCTAGCGGGAACAGATACGCAGTATTTT
many TRBJ1-2 . TRBV10-3 CAISGSYGYTF TGTGCCATCAGTGGAAGTTATGGCTACACCTTC
. TRBJ2-1 TRBD1 TRBV12-3/TRBV12-4 CASSFNRGPAANEQFF TGTGCCAGCAGTTTCAACAGGGGACCGGCGGCTAATGAGCAGTTCTTC
. TRBJ2-3 . TRBV6-6 CASSNPSPDTQYF TGTGCCAGCAGTAATCCTAGTCCAGATACGCAGTATTTT
. TRBJ2-4 TRBD2 TRBV28 CASRIDPSGNIQYF TGTGCCAGCAGAATCGACCCTAGCGGGAACATTCAGTACTTC
many TRBJ1-1 . TRBV28 CASSLPQGTVDEAFF TGTGCCAGCAGTTTACCACAAGGGACGGTTGATGAAGCTTTCTTT
few TRBJ2-3 . TRBV7-8 CASSRSRDGTDTQYF TGTGCCAGCAGCAGGAGCAGGGATGGCACAGATACGCAGTATTTT
. TRBJ2-1 TRBD1 TRBV7-9 CASSYIRGQGAQNEQFF TGTGCCAGCAGCTACATTCGGGGACAGGGGGCGCAAAATGAGCAGTTCTTC
. TRBJ2-5 . TRBV4-2 CASSQDTYQETQYF TGTGCCAGCAGCCAAGATACGTACCAAGAGACCCAGTACTTC
. TRBJ2-7 . TRBV7-2 CASSPRGSTEQYF TGTGCCAGCAGCCCCCGGGGCAGCACCGAGCAGTACTTC
. TRBJ1-1 . TRBV12-3/TRBV12-4 CASSLPARGAFF TGTGCCAGCAGTTTACCGGCGAGGGGTGCTTTCTTT
. TRBJ2-1 TRBD2 TRBV4-3 CASSQRPGRTSGYNEQFF TGCGCCAGCAGCCAAAGGCCAGGGAGGACTAGCGGTTACAATGAGCAGTTCTTC
few TRBJ1-1 TRBD1 TRBV5-1 CASSRGQALNTEAFF TGCGCCAGCAGCCGTGGACAGGCCCTGAACACTGAAGCTTTCTTT
. TRBJ2-3 TRBD2 TRBV20-1 CSATPLAGVTDTQYF TGCAGTGCTACACCTCTAGCGGGAGTAACAGATACGCAGTATTTT
. TRBJ1-1 TRBD1 TRBV6-2/TRBV6-3 CASRTDRVTEAFF TGTGCCAGCAGAACCGACAGGGTTACTGAAGCTTTCTTT
. TRBJ2-4 TRBD2 TRBV6-1 CASSSRGVGGAKNIQYF TGTGCCAGCAGTAGTCGGGGGGTGGGCGGGGCCAAAAACATTCAGTACTTC
few TRBJ1-1 . TRBV5-5 CASSSLLGVEAFF TGTGCCAGCAGCTCCCTCTTGGGGGTTGAAGCTTTCTTT
. TRBJ1-2 . TRBV4-2 CASSQEVGAYGYTF TGTGCCAGCAGCCAAGAGGTGGGAGCCTATGGCTACACCTTC
. TRBJ2-2 . TRBV5-1 CASSPDGTGELFF TGCGCCAGCAGCCCTGACGGCACCGGGGAGCTGTTTTTT
few TRBJ2-5 . TRBV7-7 CASSPQRGETQYF TGTGCCAGCAGCCCCCAGCGAGGAGAGACCCAGTACTTC
few TRBJ2-3 . TRBV7-8 CASSLKWYRLTDTQYF TGTGCCAGCAGCTTAAAATGGTACAGACTCACAGATACGCAGTATTTT
few TRBJ1-2 TRBD1 TRBV5-5 CASSPSGDREIYGYTF TGTGCCAGCAGCCCAAGCGGGGACAGGGAGATCTATGGCTACACCTTC
. TRBJ2-7 TRBD1 TRBV7-2 CASSLFGQAGSYEQYF TGTGCCAGCAGCTTGTTCGGACAGGCAGGCTCCTACGAGCAGTACTTC
few TRBJ2-1 TRBD2 TRBV28 CASSLWAGGQLAGVNEQFF TGTGCCAGCAGTTTATGGGCAGGGGGTCAACTAGCGGGAGTCAATGAGCAGTTCTTC
. TRBJ1-1 . TRBV28 CASTDPGGNTEAFF TGTGCCAGCACTGACCCGGGAGGGAACACTGAAGCTTTCTTT
few TRBJ1-2 TRBD1 TRBV20-1 CSASPGQGMRGYTF TGCAGTGCTAGTCCGGGACAGGGAATGCGGGGCTACACCTTC